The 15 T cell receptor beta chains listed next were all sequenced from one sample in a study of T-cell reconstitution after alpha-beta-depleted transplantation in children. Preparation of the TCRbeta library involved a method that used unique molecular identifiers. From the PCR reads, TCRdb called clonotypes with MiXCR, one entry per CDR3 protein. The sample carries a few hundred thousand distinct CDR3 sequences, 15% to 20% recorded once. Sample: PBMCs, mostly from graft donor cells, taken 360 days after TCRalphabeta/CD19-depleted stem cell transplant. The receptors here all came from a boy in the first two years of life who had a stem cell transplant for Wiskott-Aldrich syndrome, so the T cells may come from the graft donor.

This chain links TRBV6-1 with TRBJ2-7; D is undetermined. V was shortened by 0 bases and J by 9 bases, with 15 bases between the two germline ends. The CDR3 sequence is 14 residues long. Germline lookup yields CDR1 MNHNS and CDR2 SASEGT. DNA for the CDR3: TGTGCCAGCAGTGAAGCGCTTCTACGCCTGGGGCAGTACTTC. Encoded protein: CASSEALLRLGQYF.

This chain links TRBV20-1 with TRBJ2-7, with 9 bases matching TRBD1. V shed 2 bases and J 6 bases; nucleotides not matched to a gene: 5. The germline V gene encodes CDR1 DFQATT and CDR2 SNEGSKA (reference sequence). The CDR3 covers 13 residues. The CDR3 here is CSARLTGGSEQYF. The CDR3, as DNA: TGCAGTGCTAGACTCACAGGGGGCAGCGAGCAGTACTTC.

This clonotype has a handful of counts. CDR3 amino acids: CASKPSDFYSYEQYF. The DNA of the CDR3 is TGTGCCAGCAAACCTTCTGATTTTTACTCCTACGAGCAGTACTTC. The V gene is TRBV12-3 or TRBV12-4, the J gene TRBJ2-7; D is undetermined. This CDR3 spans 15 amino acids. V was trimmed by 7 bases and J by 0 bases, leaving 16 bases between them.

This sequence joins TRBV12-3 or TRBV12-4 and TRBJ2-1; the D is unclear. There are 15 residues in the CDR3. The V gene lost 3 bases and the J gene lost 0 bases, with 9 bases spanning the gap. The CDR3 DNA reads TGTGCCAGCAGTTTTGCCTCAAACTCCTACAATGAGCAGTTCTTC. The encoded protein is CASSFASNSYNEQFF.

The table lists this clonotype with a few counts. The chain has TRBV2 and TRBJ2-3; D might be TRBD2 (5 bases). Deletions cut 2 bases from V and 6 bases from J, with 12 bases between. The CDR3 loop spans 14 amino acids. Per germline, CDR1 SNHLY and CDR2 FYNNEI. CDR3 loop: CASSELAPSDTQYF. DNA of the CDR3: TGTGCCAGCAGTGAACTAGCACCGAGTGATACGCAGTATTTT.

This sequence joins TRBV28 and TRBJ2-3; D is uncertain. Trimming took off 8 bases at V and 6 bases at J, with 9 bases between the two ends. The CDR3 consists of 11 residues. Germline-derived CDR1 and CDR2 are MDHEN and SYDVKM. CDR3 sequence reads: CASRFSDTQYF. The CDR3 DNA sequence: TGTGCCAGCCGATTCAGTGATACGCAGTATTTT.

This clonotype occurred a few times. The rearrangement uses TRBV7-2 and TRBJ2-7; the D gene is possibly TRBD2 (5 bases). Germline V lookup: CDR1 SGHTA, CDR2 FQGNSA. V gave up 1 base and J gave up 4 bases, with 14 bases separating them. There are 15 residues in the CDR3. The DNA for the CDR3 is TGTGCCAGCAGCTTAGTTCGAGGGAAGCCTTACGAGCAGTACTTC. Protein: CASSLVRGKPYEQYF.

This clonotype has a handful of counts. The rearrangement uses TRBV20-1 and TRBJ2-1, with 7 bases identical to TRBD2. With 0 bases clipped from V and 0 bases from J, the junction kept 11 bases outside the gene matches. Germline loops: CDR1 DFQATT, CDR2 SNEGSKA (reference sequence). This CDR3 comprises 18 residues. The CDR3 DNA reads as TGCAGTGCTAGAGATCCGTGGCTAGCGGTAAGCTCCTACAATGAGCAGTTCTTC. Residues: CSARDPWLAVSSYNEQFF.

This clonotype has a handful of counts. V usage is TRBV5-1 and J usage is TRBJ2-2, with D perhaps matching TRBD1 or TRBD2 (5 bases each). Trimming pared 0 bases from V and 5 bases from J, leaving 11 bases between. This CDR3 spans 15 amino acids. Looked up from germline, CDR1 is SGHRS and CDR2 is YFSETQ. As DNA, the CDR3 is TGCGCCAGCAGCTTGGTGGTTTGGGGGACCGGGGAGCTGTTTTTT. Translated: CASSLVVWGTGELFF.

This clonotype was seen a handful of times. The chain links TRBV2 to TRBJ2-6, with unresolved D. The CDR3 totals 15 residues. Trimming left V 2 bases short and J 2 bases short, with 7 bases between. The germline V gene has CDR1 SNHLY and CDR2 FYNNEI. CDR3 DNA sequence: TGTGCCAGCAGTGAACAGGTCCCTGGGGCCAACGTCCTGACTTTC. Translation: CASSEQVPGANVLTF.

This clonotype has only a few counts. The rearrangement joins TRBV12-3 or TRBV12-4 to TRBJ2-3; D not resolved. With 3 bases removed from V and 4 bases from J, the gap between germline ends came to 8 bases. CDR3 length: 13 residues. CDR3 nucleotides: TGTGCCAGCAGTTTTGGGGTACCAGATACGCAGTATTTT. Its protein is CASSFGVPDTQYF.

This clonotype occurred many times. For the CDR3, the DNA is TGCGCCAGCAGCTTGGGGGGGGACAAGCAGTTCTTC. This gives the protein CASSLGGDKQFF. The rearrangement links TRBV5-1 to TRBJ2-1; D is possibly TRBD1 or TRBD2 (6 bases each). Trimming shortened V by 0 bases and J by 11 bases, and 9 bases separated the two germline ends. CDR1 and CDR2 from the germline V gene are SGHRS and YFSETQ. This CDR3 is 12 amino acids long.

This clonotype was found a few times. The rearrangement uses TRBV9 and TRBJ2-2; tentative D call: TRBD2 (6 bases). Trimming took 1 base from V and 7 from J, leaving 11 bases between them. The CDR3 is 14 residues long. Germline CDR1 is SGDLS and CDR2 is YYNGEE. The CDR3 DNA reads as TGTGCCAGCAGCGTAACGGGAGTCAGCGGGGAGCTGTTTTTT. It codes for CASSVTGVSGELFF.

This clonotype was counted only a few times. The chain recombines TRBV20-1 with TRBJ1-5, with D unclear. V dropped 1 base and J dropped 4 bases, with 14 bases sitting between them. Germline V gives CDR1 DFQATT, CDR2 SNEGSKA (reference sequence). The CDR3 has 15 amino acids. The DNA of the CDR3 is TGCAGTGCTAGAGTGGACCAAGGAGGTAATCAGCCCCAGCATTTT. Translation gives CSARVDQGGNQPQHF.

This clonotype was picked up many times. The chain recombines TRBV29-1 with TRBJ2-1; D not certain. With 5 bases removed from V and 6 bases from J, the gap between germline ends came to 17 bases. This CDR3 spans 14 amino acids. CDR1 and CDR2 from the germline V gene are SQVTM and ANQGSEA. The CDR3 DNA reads TGCAGCGTTAAGTCCCCTCCTTATCGCAATGAGCAGTTCTTC. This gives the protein CSVKSPPYRNEQFF.